A single sample gave rise to the 3 T cell receptor beta chains below, sequenced in a study of blood T cell repertoires in COVID-19. TCRdb keeps only in-frame clones here, not all; method: immunoSEQ multiplex PCR. The sample consists of under 450,000 clones, 83% of them appearing once. Input material: PBMCs or T cells enriched from blood (not recorded which). These receptors were obtained from a woman aged 45 to 65 who had recovered from COVID-19.

The rearrangement joins TRBV13 to TRBJ2-7; D not resolved. Germline CDR1 PRHDT, CDR2 FYEKMQ (reference sequence). CDR3 length: 14 residues. Trimming removed 0 bases from V and 2 bases from J, with 8 bases in between. The CDR3 loop is CASSLGVTTYEQYF. For the CDR3, the DNA is TGTGCCAGCAGCTTAGGCGTCACTACCTACGAGCAGTACTTC.

The chain joins TRBV25-1 to TRBJ1-2, with 8 bases aligning to TRBD1. Germline CDR1 is MGHDK and CDR2 is SYGVNS. The CDR3 length is 15 residues. The V segment lost 2 bases and the J segment 5 bases; nucleotides outside the gene matches: 7. The chain's CDR3 is CASSEGTRGLYGYTF. Here the CDR3 DNA reads TGTGCCAGCAGTGAAGGAACCAGGGGGCTGTATGGCTACACCTTC.

This clone was counted only a few times. The junction and the germline gene differ at one end; a read error may be behind it. The gene calls are TRBV4-2 and TRBJ1-6, with TRBD1 identical over 10 bases. This CDR3 comprises 20 residues. Looked up from germline, CDR1 is LGHNA and CDR2 is YNFKEQ. Written as DNA, the CDR3 is TGTGCCAGCAGCGAAGAGAGGGGGACAGGGGAGAGCTCCTATAATTCACCCCTCCACTTT. Translating gives CASSEERGTGESSYNSPLHF.